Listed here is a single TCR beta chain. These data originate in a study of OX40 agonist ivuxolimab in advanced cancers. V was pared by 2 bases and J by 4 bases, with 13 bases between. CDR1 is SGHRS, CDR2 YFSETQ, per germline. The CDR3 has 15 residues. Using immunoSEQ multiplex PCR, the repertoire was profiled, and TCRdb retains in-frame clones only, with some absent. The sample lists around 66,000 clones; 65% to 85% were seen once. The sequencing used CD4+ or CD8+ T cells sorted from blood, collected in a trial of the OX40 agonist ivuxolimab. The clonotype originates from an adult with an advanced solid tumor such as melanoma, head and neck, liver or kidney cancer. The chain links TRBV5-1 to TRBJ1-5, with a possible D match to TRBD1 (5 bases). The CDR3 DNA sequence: TGCGCCAGCAGCTTCGAGGTGGGGACGAATCAGCCCCAGCATTTT. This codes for CASSFEVGTNQPQHF.